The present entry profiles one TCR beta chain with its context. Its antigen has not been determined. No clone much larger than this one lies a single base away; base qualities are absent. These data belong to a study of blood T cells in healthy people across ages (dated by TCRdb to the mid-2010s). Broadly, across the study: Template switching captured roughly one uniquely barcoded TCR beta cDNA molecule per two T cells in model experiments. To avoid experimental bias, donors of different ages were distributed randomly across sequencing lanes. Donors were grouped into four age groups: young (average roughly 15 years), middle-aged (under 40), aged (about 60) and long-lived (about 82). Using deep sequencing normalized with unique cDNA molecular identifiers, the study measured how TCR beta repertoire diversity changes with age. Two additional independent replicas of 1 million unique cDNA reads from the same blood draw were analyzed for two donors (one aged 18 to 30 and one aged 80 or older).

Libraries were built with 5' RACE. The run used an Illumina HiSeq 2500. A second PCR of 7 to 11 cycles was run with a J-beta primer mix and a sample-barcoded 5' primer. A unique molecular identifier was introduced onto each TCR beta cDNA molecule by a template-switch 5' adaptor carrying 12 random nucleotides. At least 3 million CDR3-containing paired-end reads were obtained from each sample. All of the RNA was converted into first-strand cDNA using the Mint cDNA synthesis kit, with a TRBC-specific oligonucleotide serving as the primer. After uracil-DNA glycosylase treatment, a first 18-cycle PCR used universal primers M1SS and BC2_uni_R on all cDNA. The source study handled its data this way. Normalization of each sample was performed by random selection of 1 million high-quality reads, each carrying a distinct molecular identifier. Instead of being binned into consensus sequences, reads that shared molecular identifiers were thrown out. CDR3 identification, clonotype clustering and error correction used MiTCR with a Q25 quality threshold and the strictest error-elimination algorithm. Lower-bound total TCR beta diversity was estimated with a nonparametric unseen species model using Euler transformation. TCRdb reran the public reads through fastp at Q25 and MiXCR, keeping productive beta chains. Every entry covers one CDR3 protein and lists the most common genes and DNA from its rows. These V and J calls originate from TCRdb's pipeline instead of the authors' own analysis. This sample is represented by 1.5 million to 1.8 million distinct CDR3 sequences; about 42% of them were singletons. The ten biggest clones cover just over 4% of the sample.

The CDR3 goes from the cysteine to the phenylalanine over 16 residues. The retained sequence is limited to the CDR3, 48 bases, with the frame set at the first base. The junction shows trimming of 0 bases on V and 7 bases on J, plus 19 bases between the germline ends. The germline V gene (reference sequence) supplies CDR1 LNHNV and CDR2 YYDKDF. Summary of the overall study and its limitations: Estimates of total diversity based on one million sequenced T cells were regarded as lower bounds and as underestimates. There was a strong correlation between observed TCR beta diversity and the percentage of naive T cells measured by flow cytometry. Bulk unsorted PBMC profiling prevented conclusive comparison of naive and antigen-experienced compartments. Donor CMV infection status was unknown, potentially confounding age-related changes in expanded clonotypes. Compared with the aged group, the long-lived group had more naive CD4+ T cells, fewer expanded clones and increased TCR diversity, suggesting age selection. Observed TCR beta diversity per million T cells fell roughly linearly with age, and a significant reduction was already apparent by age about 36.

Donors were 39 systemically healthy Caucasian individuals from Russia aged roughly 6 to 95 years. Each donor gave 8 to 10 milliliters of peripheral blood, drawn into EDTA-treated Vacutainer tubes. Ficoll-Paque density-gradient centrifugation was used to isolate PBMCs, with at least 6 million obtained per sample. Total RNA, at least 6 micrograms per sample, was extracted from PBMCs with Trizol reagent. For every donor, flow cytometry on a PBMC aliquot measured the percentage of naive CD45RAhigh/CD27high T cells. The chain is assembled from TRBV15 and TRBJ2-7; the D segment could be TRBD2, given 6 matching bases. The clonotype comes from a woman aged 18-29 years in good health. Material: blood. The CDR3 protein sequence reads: CATSRDEGLIYNEQYF. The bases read TGTGCCACCAGCAGAGATGAAGGACTAATCTACAATGAGCAGTACTTC.